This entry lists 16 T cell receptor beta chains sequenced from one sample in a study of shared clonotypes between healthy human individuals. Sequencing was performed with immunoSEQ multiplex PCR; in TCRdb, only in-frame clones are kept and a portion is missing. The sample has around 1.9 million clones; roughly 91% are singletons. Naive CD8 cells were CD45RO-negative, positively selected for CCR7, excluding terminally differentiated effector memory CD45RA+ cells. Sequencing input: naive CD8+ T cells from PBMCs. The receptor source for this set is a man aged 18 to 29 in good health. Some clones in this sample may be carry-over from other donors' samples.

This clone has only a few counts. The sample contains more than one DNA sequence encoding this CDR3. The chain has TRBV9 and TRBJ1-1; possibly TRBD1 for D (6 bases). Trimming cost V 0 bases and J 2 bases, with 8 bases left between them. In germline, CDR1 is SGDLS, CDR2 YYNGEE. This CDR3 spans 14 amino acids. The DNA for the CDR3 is TGTGCCAGCAGCGTAGTCGGGGGCAACACTGAAGCTTTCTTT. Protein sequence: CASSVVGGNTEAFF.

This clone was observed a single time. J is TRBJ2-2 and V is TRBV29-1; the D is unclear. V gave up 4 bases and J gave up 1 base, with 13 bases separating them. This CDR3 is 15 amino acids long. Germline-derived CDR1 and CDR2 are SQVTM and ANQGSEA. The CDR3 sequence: CSVAGGFGNTGELFF. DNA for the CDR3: TGCAGCGTTGCCGGCGGCTTCGGGAACACCGGGGAGCTGTTTTTT.

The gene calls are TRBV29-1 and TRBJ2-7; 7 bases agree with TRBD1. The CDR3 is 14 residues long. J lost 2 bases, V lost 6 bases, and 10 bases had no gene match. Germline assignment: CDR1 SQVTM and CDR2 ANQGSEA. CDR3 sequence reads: CSVRARTGAYEQYF. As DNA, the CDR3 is TGCAGCGTCCGCGCCCGGACAGGAGCCTACGAGCAGTACTTC.

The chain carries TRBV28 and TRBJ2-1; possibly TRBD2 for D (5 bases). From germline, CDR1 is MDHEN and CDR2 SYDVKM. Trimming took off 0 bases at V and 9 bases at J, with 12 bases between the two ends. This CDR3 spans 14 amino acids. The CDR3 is CASSLCVGVCEQFF. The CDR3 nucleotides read TGTGCCAGCAGTTTATGTGTGGGAGTCTGTGAGCAGTTCTTC.

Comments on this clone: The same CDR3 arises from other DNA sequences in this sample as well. CDR3 coding DNA: TGTGCCAGCAGTTTATTTAGGGGGAATCAGCCCCAGCATTTT. The encoded protein is CASSLFRGNQPQHF. The chain carries TRBV28 and TRBJ1-5, with a tentative D call TRBD1 (6 bases). Germline V gene sequence: CDR1 MDHEN, CDR2 SYDVKM. Trimming stripped 1 base from V and 4 bases from J, with 8 bases between. The length of the CDR3 is 14 residues.

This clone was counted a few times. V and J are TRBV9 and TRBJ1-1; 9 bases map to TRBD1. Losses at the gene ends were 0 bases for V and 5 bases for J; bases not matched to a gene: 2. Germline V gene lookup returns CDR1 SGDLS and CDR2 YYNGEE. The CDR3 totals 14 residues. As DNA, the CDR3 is TGTGCCAGCAGCGTAGGGGACAGGGAAACTGAAGCTTTCTTT. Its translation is CASSVGDRETEAFF. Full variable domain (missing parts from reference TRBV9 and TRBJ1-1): DSGVTQTPKHLITATGQRVTLRCSPRSGDLSVYWYQQSLDQGLQFLIQYYNGEERAKGNILERFSAQQFPDLHSELNLSSLELGDSALYFCASSVGDRETEAFFGQGTRLTVV.

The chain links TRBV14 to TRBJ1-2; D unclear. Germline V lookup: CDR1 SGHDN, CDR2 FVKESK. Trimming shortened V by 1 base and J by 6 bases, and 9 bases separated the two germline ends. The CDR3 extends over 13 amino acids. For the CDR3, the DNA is TGTGCCAGCAGCCAAGCTCAGAGGAATGGCTACACCTTC. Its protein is CASSQAQRNGYTF. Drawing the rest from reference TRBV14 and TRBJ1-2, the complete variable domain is EAGVTQFPSHSVIEKGQTVTLRCDPISGHDNLYWYRRVMGKEIKFLLHFVKESKQDESGMPNNRFLAERTGGTYSTLKVQPAELEDSGVYFCASSQAQRNGYTFGSGTRLTVV.

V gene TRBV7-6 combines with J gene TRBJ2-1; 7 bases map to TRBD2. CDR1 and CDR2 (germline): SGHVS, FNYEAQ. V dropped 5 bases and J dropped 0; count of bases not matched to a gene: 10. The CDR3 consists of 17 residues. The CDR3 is CASSGTTSSRSYNEQFF. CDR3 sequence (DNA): TGTGCCAGCAGCGGGACGACTAGCAGCCGCTCCTACAATGAGCAGTTCTTC.

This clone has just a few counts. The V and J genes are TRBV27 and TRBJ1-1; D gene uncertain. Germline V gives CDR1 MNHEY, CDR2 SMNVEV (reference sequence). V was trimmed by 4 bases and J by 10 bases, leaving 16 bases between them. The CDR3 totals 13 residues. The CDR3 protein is CASSSSVPSGAFF. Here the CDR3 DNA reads TGTGCCAGCAGTTCCTCAGTTCCCAGCGGAGCTTTCTTT.

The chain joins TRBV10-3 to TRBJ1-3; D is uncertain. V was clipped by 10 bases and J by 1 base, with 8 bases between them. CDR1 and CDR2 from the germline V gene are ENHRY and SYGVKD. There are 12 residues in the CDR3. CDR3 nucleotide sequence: TGTGCCAGCGACGGATCTGGAAACACCATATATTTT. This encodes CASDGSGNTIYF.

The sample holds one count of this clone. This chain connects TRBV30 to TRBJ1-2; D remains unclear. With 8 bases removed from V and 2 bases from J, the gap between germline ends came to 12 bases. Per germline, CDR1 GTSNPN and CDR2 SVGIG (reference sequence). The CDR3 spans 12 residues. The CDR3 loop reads CALDGENYGYTF. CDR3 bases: TGTGCCCTAGACGGGGAAAACTATGGCTACACCTTC.

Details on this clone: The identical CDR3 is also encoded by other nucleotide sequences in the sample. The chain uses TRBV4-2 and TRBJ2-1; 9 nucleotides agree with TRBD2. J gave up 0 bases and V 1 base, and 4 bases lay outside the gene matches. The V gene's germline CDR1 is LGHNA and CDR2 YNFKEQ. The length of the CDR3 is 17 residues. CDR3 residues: CASSQGLAGYSYNEQFF. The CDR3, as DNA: TGTGCCAGCAGCCAAGGGCTAGCGGGGTACTCCTACAATGAGCAGTTCTTC.

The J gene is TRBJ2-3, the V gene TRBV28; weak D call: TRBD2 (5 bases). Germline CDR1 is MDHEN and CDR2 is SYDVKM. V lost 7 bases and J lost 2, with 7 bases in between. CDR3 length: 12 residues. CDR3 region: CASNGDTDTQYF. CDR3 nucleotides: TGTGCCAGCAACGGGGACACAGATACGCAGTATTTT.

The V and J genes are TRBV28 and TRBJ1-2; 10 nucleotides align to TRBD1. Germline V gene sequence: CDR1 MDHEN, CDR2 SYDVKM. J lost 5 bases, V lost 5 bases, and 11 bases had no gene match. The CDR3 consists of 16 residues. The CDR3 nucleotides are TGTGCCAGCAGTCCCGACAGGGGGCCTCTGAGGTATGGCTACACCTTC. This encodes CASSPDRGPLRYGYTF.

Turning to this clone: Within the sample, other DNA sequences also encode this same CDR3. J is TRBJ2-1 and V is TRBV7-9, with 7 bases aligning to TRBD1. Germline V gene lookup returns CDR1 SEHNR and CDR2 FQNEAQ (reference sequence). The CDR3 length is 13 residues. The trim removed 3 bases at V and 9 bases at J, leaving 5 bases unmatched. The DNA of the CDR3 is TGTGCCAGCAGCTTCCCGACAGGGCCTGAGCAGTTCTTC. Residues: CASSFPTGPEQFF.

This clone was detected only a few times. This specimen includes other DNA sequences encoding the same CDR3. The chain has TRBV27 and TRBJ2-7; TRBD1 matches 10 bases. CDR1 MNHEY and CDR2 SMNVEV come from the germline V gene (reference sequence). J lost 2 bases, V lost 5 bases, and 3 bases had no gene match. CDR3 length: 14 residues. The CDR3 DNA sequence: TGTGCCAGCAGTCCGGACAGGGGGGCCTACGAGCAGTACTTC. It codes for CASSPDRGAYEQYF.